Following are 18 T cell receptor beta chains from one sample sequenced in a study of T cell clones after liver transplantation. Profiled with immunoSEQ multiplex PCR; TCRdb holds only in-frame clones, not every one. The repertoire has tens of thousands of clones, less than 90% of them found once; the top ten carry 2.5% to 3.5%. The specimen was CD4+ T cells from blood, collected at the 22-month timepoint. These receptors were obtained from a human patient who received a liver transplant. The graft donor may account for some of the T cells.

This clone was observed a handful of times. The chain combines TRBV2 with TRBJ2-5, with a possible D match to TRBD1 (6 bases). CDR3 length: 15 residues. V lost 7 bases, J lost 4 bases, and 19 bases lay in between. In germline, CDR1 is SNHLY, CDR2 FYNNEI. The CDR3 nucleotides are TGTGCCAGCACCGAAAGCAGGGGCCGGGGAGAGACCCAGTACTTC. It is translated as CASTESRGRGETQYF.

This chain joins TRBV5-4 and TRBJ2-1; TRBD1 or TRBD2 may be the D gene (6 bases each). This CDR3 contains 15 residues. Trimming took off 4 bases at V and 2 bases at J, with 13 bases between the two ends. The germline CDR1 and CDR2 sequences are SGHNT and YYREEE (reference sequence). CDR3 sequence reads: CASSKGGWTYNEQFF. The CDR3 nucleotides read TGTGCCAGCAGCAAGGGGGGCTGGACCTACAATGAGCAGTTCTTC.

The chain couples TRBV14 to TRBJ1-1; the match to TRBD1 covers 8 bases. CDR3 length: 17 residues. Germline loops: CDR1 SGHDN, CDR2 FVKESK. Germline trimming cut 4 bases from V and 7 bases from J; bases unmatched to any gene: 17. The CDR3 nucleotides are TGTGCCAGCAGCCTCGACGGGGACAGGCCCCTCCCTGGTGAAGCTTTCTTT. Translated: CASSLDGDRPLPGEAFF.

There are a few counts of this clone. The chain links TRBV7-2 to TRBJ1-2, with D possibly being TRBD1 (6 bases). Per germline, CDR1 SGHTA and CDR2 FQGNSA. This CDR3 is built from 13 residues. The V and J ends lost 2 bases and 5 bases respectively, with 9 bases between them. The CDR3 sequence is CASSLSRGYGYTF. In nucleotides, the CDR3 is TGTGCCAGCAGCTTATCCAGGGGTTATGGCTACACCTTC. Based on the CDR3 plus reference TRBV7-2 and TRBJ1-2, the full variable domain is GAGVSQSPSNKVTEKGKDVELRCDPISGHTALYWYRQSLGQGLEFLIYFQGNSAPDKSGLPSDRFSAERTGGSVSTLTIQRTQQEDSAVYLCASSLSRGYGYTFGSGTRLTVV.

CDR3 sequence (DNA): TGTGCCAGTTCTAGCGGGTCCTCCTACGAGCAGTACTTC. Amino acids: CASSSGSSYEQYF. The gene calls are TRBV10-3 and TRBJ2-7; 8 bases are shared with TRBD2. The CDR3 loop spans 13 amino acids. CDR1 and CDR2 (germline): ENHRY, SYGVKD. With V trimmed by 10 bases and J by 0 bases, 5 bases remained unmatched.

This clone was counted once. The chain links TRBV29-1 to TRBJ2-7; no definite D call. Germline V gene lookup returns CDR1 SQVTM and CDR2 ANQGSEA. There are 11 residues in the CDR3. The ends were cut back, 4 bases at V and 1 base at J, with 5 bases in the middle. The CDR3 loop is CSVGQSYEQYF. In nucleotides, the CDR3 is TGCAGCGTTGGGCAGTCCTACGAGCAGTACTTC.

The chain uses TRBV18 and TRBJ2-7; 7 bases match TRBD1. This CDR3 is built from 14 residues. Germline-derived CDR1 and CDR2 are KGHSH and LQKENI. V shed 5 bases, J shed 1 base, and the junction held 5 bases outside the gene matches. DNA of the CDR3: TGTGCCAGCTCAGGGGCAGGGGGATCCTACGAGCAGTACTTC. It translates to CASSGAGGSYEQYF.

V is TRBV5-1 and J is TRBJ2-5; TRBD2 aligns across 11 bases. Germline V gives CDR1 SGHRS, CDR2 YFSETQ. The V segment lost 3 bases and the J segment 5 bases; nucleotides outside the gene matches: 18. This CDR3 is built from 19 residues. The CDR3 loop is CASSSSGTSGFNSLETQYF. The CDR3 DNA follows: TGCGCCAGCAGCTCATCCGGGACTAGCGGTTTTAATTCTCTGGAGACCCAGTACTTC.

The chain combines TRBV27 with TRBJ2-7, with 7 bases identical to TRBD2. This CDR3 has 16 residues. The junction had 10 bases not matched to a gene; V was cut back by 3 bases and J by 2 bases. CDR1 and CDR2 from the germline V gene are MNHEY and SMNVEV (reference sequence). This CDR3 is CASSFPERGDAYEQYF. In DNA, the CDR3 is TGTGCCAGCAGTTTTCCCGAGCGGGGAGATGCCTACGAGCAGTACTTC.

This clone is deemed medium-sized. CDR3: CAWSPPGGTPGNTIYF. For the CDR3, the DNA is TGTGCCTGGAGTCCTCCAGGAGGAACGCCCGGAAACACCATATATTTT. The chain couples TRBV30 to TRBJ1-3; D ambiguous. This CDR3 region has 16 residues. The V gene's germline CDR1 is GTSNPN and CDR2 SVGIG (reference sequence). Trimming stripped 2 bases from V and 4 bases from J, with 18 bases between.

The gene calls are TRBV28 and TRBJ2-5; TRBD1 matches at 8 bases. The V gene's germline CDR1 is MDHEN and CDR2 SYDVKM. This CDR3 has 13 residues. V lost 5 bases and J lost 7; bases outside the gene matches: 6. CDR3 sequence reads: CASSPDRERTQYF. CDR3 coding DNA: TGTGCCAGCAGTCCGGACAGGGAGAGGACCCAGTACTTC.

V gene TRBV2 combines with J gene TRBJ2-4; D is undetermined. V was trimmed by 3 bases and J by 0 bases, leaving 15 bases between them. The CDR3 runs to 17 residues. Germline values: CDR1 SNHLY, CDR2 FYNNEI. CDR3: CASSDKVVGLAKNIQYF. In DNA form, the CDR3 reads TGTGCCAGCAGTGATAAGGTCGTCGGTCTAGCCAAAAACATTCAGTACTTC.

The chain combines TRBV5-1 with TRBJ2-1, with 8 bases fitting TRBD2. With 4 bases clipped from V and 7 bases from J, the junction kept 13 bases outside the gene matches. Per the germline V gene, CDR1 is SGHRS and CDR2 is YFSETQ. The length of the CDR3 is 16 residues. CDR3 nucleotides: TGCGCCAGCAGCCCCGCCCCGGCGGGGGGTGGGAATGAGCAGTTCTTC. This sequence encodes CASSPAPAGGGNEQFF. Full variable domain (rest looked up from reference TRBV5-1 and TRBJ2-1): KAGVTQTPRYLIKTRGQQVTLSCSPISGHRSVSWYQQTPGQGLQFLFEYFSETQRNKGNFPGRFSGRQFSNSRSEMNVSTLELGDSALYLCASSPAPAGGGNEQFFGPGTRLTVL.

The rearrangement joins TRBV27 to TRBJ1-2; 12 positions match TRBD1. The CDR3 runs to 14 residues. Germline values: CDR1 MNHEY, CDR2 SMNVEV (reference sequence). J gave up 8 bases and V 5 bases, and 6 bases lay outside the gene matches. The CDR3 DNA sequence: TGTGCCAGCAGTCTCCGGGACAGGGGGCGCGGCTACACCTTC. Translated, it gives CASSLRDRGRGYTF.

The chain combines TRBV4-3 with TRBJ2-1; D uncertain. V lost 2 bases and J 9 bases, leaving 8 bases between the germline ends. The CDR3 has 12 residues. Germline V gene data show CDR1 as LGHNA and CDR2 as YSLEER. The CDR3 region has the DNA TGCGCCAGCAGCCAATACTTGTCTGAGCAGTTCTTC. Translation: CASSQYLSEQFF.

The chain recombines TRBV5-1 with TRBJ2-1; D could derive from TRBD1 or TRBD2 (6 bases each). V was trimmed by 2 bases and J by 6 bases, leaving 18 bases between them. The germline V gene encodes CDR1 SGHRS and CDR2 YFSETQ. CDR3 length: 16 residues. This chain's CDR3 is CASSFGGRGVGNEQFF. CDR3 sequence (DNA): TGCGCCAGCAGCTTCGGCGGAAGGGGGGTCGGCAATGAGCAGTTCTTC. The full variable domain, completed using reference TRBV5-1 and TRBJ2-1, is KAGVTQTPRYLIKTRGQQVTLSCSPISGHRSVSWYQQTPGQGLQFLFEYFSETQRNKGNFPGRFSGRQFSNSRSEMNVSTLELGDSALYLCASSFGGRGVGNEQFFGPGTRLTVL.

The chain uses TRBV30 and TRBJ2-5; 9 nucleotides agree with TRBD2. CDR1 and CDR2 (germline): GTSNPN, SVGIG (reference sequence). V lost 0 bases to trimming and J lost 4 bases; unmatched junction nucleotides: 12. The CDR3 runs to 17 residues. The CDR3 sequence: CAWSVLAGPTGGETQYF. In nucleotides, the CDR3 is TGTGCCTGGAGTGTGCTAGCGGGACCCACCGGGGGAGAGACCCAGTACTTC. The complete variable domain, with remaining parts taken from reference TRBV30 and TRBJ2-5, reads SQTIHQWPATLVQPVGSPLSLECTVEGTSNPNLYWYRQAAGRGLQLLFYSVGIGQISSEVPQNLSASRPQDRQFILSSKKLLLSDSGFYLCAWSVLAGPTGGETQYFGPGTRLLVL.

This sequence joins TRBV7-2 and TRBJ2-1, with D possibly TRBD1 on 6 matching bases. This CDR3 region has 15 residues. V dropped 5 bases and J dropped 5 bases, with 16 bases sitting between them. From germline, CDR1 is SGHTA and CDR2 FQGNSA. This CDR3 is CASSATGQSDNEQFF. CDR3 DNA: TGTGCCAGCAGCGCGACCGGACAGTCGGACAATGAGCAGTTCTTC.